Shown below are 10 T cell receptor beta chains from a single sample sequenced in a study of control samples from healthy donors and cancer patients. Profiling relied on immunoSEQ multiplex PCR, and the TCRdb table lists in-frame clones only, not all of them. The sample yields 110,000 or so clones, roughly 80% seen once. The sequenced sample was blood. The source is a woman in her 50s in good health.

The chain is built from TRBV7-9 and TRBJ1-6; D is unclear. The V end was cut by 1 base, the J end by 8 bases, with 3 bases between. The CDR3 sequence is 12 residues long. The germline V gene has CDR1 SEHNR and CDR2 FQNEAQ (reference sequence). As DNA, the CDR3 is TGTGCCAGCAGCTTAGGGGATTCACCCCTCCACTTT. Protein product: CASSLGDSPLHF.

This sequence joins TRBV6-2 or TRBV6-3 and TRBJ2-3; the D gene is possibly TRBD2 (6 bases). The CDR3 length is 16 residues. V shed 1 base and J shed 2 bases, with 13 bases lying between them. Germline lookup yields CDR1 MNHEY and CDR2 SVGEGT. The CDR3 sequence is CASSYWRGGSTDTQYF. Written as DNA, the CDR3 is TGTGCCAGCAGTTACTGGCGGGGCGGTTCCACAGATACGCAGTATTTT.

This chain links TRBV10-3 with TRBJ1-2, with TRBD1 matching over 9 bases. J lost 8 bases, V lost 9 bases, and 16 bases had no gene match. Germline V gene data show CDR1 as ENHRY and CDR2 as SYGVKD. The CDR3 runs 15 residues. The chain's CDR3 is CAMTEPGQGNRGYTF. The CDR3 DNA follows: TGTGCCATGACTGAGCCGGGACAGGGAAACCGCGGCTACACCTTC.

The chain is built from TRBV7-2 and TRBJ2-3; D not certain. The CDR3 has 13 residues. V was pared by 5 bases and J by 4 bases, with 10 bases between. Germline CDR1 and CDR2: SGHTA and FQGNSA. The CDR3 loop is CASSANRADTQYF. The DNA for the CDR3 is TGTGCCAGCAGCGCCAATAGAGCAGATACGCAGTATTTT. The entire variable domain, with the rest obtained from reference TRBV7-2 and TRBJ2-3, is as follows: GAGVSQSPSNKVTEKGKDVELRCDPISGHTALYWYRQSLGQGLEFLIYFQGNSAPDKSGLPSDRFSAERTGGSVSTLTIQRTQQEDSAVYLCASSANRADTQYFGPGTRLTVL.

The chain has TRBV11-2 and TRBJ2-1; maybe TRBD2 (5 bases). In germline, CDR1 is SGHAT, CDR2 FQNNGV. V was pared by 4 bases and J by 5 bases, with 12 bases between. The CDR3 length is 14 residues. Here the CDR3 DNA reads TGTGCCAGCAGCTCCACATCGAGGGACAATGAGCAGTTCTTC. This encodes CASSSTSRDNEQFF.

The chain links TRBV5-4 to TRBJ2-6; 8 bases agree with TRBD1. The J segment lost 0 bases and the V segment lost 4 bases, leaving 9 bases of the junction unmatched. The length of the CDR3 is 18 residues. Germline lookup yields CDR1 SGHNT and CDR2 YYREEE (reference sequence). For the CDR3, the DNA is TGTGCCAGCAGCGTGATGACAGGGGCAAGCTCTGGGGCCAACGTCCTGACTTTC. This encodes CASSVMTGASSGANVLTF.

As concerns this clone: Other nucleotide sequences from this sample produce the same CDR3. The J gene is TRBJ2-4, the V gene TRBV2; D is possibly TRBD1 or TRBD2 (5 bases each). Germline CDR1 is SNHLY and CDR2 is FYNNEI. This CDR3 region has 15 residues. Trimming cost V 8 bases and J 0 bases, with 14 bases left between them. CDR3 nucleotide sequence: TGTGCCAGCGGGGGAACATCTCTAGCCAAAAACATTCAGTACTTC. Translation: CASGGTSLAKNIQYF.

The V gene is TRBV27, the J gene TRBJ1-3, with 7 bases fitting TRBD1. V lost 6 bases and J lost 0; bases outside the gene matches: 8. The CDR3 is 16 amino acids. Germline loops: CDR1 MNHEY, CDR2 SMNVEV (reference sequence). CDR3: CASSLTGTSSGNTIYF. CDR3 DNA: TGTGCCAGCAGCCTGACAGGGACGAGCTCTGGAAACACCATATATTTT.

This sequence joins TRBV9 and TRBJ2-1; TRBD1 matches at 9 bases. The J segment lost 10 bases and the V segment lost 0 bases, leaving 5 bases of the junction unmatched. Germline CDR1 and CDR2: SGDLS and YYNGEE. This CDR3 has 14 amino acids. The CDR3 region is CASSVVQGAGEQFF. CDR3 bases: TGTGCCAGCAGCGTAGTACAGGGGGCAGGGGAGCAGTTCTTC.

This clone appeared a single time. The genes are TRBV7-2 and TRBJ2-3; 10 bases fit TRBD2. Trimming at V came to 2 bases and at J to 2 bases, leaving 4 bases not matched to a gene. CDR1 is SGHTA, CDR2 FQGNSA, per germline. This CDR3 comprises 16 residues. The CDR3 bases are TGTGCCAGCAGCTTACTAGCGGGGGACCTCACAGATACGCAGTATTTT. Protein product: CASSLLAGDLTDTQYF.